The TCR beta chain under discussion was sequenced for a study of blood T cell repertoires in COVID-19. About the study: The samples span acute and convalescent COVID-19 from the United States, Italy and Spain. Sample material is recorded as cDNA or gDNA derived from T cells, B-cell-depleted T cells, or PBMCs.

Some clones are missing from TCRdb's copy, which holds only in-frame ones; the method was immunoSEQ multiplex PCR. The table has a few hundred thousand clones, roughly nine tenths seen once. This clone was seen once. Trimming removed 4 bases from V and 8 bases from J, with 24 bases in between. The CDR3 sequence is 16 residues long. This chain joins TRBV5-3 and TRBJ1-1, with D tentatively TRBD1 (6 bases). TRBV5-3 falls under the ORF class, with uncertain function. This clonotype was sampled from a woman aged 40 to 50 who had recovered from COVID-19. Sample: peripheral blood. For the CDR3, the DNA is TGTGCCAGAAGCCGCTCCTACAGGGAAAACCGGCCAGAAGCTTTCTTT. Protein product: CARSRSYRENRPEAFF.